This TCR beta chain appears in the sequencing data of a study of beta chain features in type 1 diabetes. Study-wide points: Still unanswered here is whether HLA type influences TCRB rearrangement. Comparison showed that naive, central memory and Treg TCRB repertoires appeared more similar among patients than among healthy donors.

V was pared by 4 bases and J by 2 bases, with 12 bases of the junction left unmatched. Looked up from germline, CDR1 is SQVTM and CDR2 is ANQGSEA. The CDR3 has 17 amino acids. Concerning this clone: Its antigen is unidentified.

Expressed TCRB transcripts got sequenced, as all isolated RNA was reverse transcribed. Some 3.6 million reads on average were seen across naive, central memory and regulatory T cell samples. Profiling relied on immunoSEQ multiplex PCR, and the TCRdb table lists in-frame clones only, not all of them. The table has roughly 140,000 clones, approximately 10% seen once. This sequence was found in a man younger than 35 in good health. The sequenced sample was central memory CD4+ T cells from blood. The chain combines TRBV29-1 with TRBJ2-1; 9 bases are a match to TRBD2. The CDR3 bases are TGCAGCGTTGGTGGTCTAGCGGGGAAGGGAACCTACAATGAGCAGTTCTTC. It is translated as CSVGGLAGKGTYNEQFF.